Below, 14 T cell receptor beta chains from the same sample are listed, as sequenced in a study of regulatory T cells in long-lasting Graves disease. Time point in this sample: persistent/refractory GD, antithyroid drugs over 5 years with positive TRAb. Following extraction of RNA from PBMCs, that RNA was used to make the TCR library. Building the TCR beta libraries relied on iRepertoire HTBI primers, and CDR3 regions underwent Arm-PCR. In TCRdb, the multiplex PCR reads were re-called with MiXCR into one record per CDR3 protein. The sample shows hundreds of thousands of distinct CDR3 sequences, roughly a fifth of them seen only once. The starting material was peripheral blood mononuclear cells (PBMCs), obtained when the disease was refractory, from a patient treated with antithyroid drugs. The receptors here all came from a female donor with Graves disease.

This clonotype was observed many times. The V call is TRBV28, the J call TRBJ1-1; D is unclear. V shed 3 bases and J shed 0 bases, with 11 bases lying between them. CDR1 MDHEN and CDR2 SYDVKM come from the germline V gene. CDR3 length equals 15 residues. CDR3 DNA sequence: TGTGCCAGCAGTTTGGGGTGGCCTATGAACACTGAAGCTTTCTTT. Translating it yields CASSLGWPMNTEAFF.

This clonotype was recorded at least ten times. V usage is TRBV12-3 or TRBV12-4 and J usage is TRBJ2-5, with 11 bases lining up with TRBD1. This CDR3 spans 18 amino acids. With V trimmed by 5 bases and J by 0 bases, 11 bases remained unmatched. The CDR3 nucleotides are TGTGCCAGCAGTCAGGGGGACAGGGGGTTCCTTTACCAAGAGACCCAGTACTTC. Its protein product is CASSQGDRGFLYQETQYF.

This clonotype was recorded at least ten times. CDR3: CASREVERQPQHF. The CDR3 coding sequence is TGTGCCAGCAGGGAGGTGGAACGGCAGCCCCAGCATTTT. The chain uses TRBV6-1 and TRBJ1-5; the D is unclear. Trimming left V 6 bases short and J 7 bases short, with 13 bases between. The CDR3 loop spans 13 amino acids. The germline V gene has CDR1 MNHNS and CDR2 SASEGT.

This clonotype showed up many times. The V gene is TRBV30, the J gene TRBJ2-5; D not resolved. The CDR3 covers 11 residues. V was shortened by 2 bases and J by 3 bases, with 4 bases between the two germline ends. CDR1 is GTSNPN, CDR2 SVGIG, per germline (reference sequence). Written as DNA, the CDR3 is TGTGCCTGGAGTCTAAAAGAGACCCAGTACTTC. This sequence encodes CAWSLKETQYF.

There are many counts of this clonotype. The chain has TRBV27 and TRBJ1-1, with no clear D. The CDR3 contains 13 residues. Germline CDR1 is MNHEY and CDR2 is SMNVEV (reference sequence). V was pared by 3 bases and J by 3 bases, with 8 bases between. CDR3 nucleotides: TGTGCCAGCAGTTTCGCCGGAGACACTGAAGCTTTCTTT. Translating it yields CASSFAGDTEAFF.

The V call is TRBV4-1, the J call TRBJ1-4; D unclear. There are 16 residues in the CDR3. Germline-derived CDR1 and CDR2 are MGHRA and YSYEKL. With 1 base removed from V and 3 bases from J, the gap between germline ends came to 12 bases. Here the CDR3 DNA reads TGCGCCAGCAGCCAAGGGATGGGAGGTGCTAATGAAAAACTGTTTTTT. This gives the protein CASSQGMGGANEKLFF.

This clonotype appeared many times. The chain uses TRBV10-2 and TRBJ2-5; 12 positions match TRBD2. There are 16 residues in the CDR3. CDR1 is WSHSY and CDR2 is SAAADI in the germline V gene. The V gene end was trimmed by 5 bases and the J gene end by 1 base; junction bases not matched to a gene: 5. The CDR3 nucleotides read TGCGCCAGCAGTTCCAGACTAGCGGGGGTCCAAGAGACCCAGTACTTC. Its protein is CASSSRLAGVQETQYF.

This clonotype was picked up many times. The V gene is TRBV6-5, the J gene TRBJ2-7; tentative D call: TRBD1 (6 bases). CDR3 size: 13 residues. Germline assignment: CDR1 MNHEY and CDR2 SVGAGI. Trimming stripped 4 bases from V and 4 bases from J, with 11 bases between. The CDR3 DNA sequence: TGTGCCAGCAGTTTTGGACAGCCGTACGAGCAGTACTTC. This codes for CASSFGQPYEQYF.

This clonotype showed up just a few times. CDR3 DNA: TGCAGTGCTAGAGATTACGGGACAGCCTACCAAGAGACCCAGTACTTC. Translated: CSARDYGTAYQETQYF. The chain is built from TRBV20-1 and TRBJ2-5; 7 bases match TRBD1. This CDR3 comprises 16 residues. Losses at the gene ends were 0 bases for V and 0 bases for J; bases not matched to a gene: 7. Germline loops: CDR1 DFQATT, CDR2 SNEGSKA (reference sequence).

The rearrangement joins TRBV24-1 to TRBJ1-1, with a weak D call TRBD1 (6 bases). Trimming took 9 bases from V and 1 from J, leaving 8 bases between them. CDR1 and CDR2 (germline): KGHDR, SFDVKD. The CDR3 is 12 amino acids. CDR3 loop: CATGGTNTEAFF. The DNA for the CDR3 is TGTGCCACCGGGGGCACGAACACTGAAGCTTTCTTT.

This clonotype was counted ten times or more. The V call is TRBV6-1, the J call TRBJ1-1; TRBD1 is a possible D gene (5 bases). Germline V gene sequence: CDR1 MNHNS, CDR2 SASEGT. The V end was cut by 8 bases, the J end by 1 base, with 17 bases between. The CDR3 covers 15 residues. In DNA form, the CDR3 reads TGTGCCAGCGTTAGGGACTTTGTAGGGAACACTGAAGCTTTCTTT. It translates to CASVRDFVGNTEAFF.

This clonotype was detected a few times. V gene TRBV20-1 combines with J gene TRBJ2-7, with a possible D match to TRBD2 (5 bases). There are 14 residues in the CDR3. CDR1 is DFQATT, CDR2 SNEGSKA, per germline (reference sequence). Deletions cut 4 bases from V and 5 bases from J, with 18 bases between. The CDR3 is CSAKPGSRADEQYF. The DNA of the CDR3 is TGCAGTGCTAAGCCGGGGTCGAGAGCTGACGAGCAGTACTTC.

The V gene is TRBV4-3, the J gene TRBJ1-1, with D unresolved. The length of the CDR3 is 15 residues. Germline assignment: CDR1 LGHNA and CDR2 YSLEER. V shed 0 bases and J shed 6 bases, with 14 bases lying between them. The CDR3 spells CASSQEWRRSAEAFF. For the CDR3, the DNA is TGCGCCAGCAGCCAAGAATGGAGGCGGAGCGCTGAAGCTTTCTTT.

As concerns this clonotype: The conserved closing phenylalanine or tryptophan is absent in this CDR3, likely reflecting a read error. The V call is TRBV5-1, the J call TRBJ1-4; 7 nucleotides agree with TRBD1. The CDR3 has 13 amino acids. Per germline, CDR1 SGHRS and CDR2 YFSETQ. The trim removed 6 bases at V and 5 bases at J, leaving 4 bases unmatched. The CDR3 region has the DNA TGCGCCAGCACCGAGACAGGGAATGAAAAACTGTTTTCT. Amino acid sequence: CASTETGNEKLFS.